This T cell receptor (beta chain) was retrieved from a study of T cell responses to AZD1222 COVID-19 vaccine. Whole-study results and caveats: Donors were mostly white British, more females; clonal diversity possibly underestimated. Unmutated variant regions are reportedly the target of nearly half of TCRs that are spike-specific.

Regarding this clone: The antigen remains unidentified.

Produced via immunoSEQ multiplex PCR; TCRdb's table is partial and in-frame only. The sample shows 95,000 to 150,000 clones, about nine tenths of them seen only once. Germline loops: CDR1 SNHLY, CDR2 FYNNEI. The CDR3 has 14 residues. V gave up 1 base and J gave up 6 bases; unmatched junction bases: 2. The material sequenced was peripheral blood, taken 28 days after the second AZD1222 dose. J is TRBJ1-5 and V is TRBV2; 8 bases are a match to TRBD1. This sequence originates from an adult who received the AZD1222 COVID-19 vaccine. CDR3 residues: CASSEGQGTQPQHF. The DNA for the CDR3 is TGTGCCAGCAGTGAAGGACAGGGGACTCAGCCCCAGCATTTT. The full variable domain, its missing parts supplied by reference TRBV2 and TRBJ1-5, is EPEVTQTPSHQVTQMGQEVILRCVPISNHLYFYWYRQILGQKVEFLVSFYNNEISEKSEIFDDQFSVERPDGSNFTLKIRSTKLEDSAMYFCASSEGQGTQPQHFGDGTRLSIL.